These 30 T cell receptor beta chains were sequenced from one sample in a study of regulatory T cells in long-lasting Graves disease. In building TCR beta libraries, iRepertoire HTBI primers were used together with Arm-PCR of CDR3 regions. Each CDR3 protein is one row after TCRdb ran MiXCR on the multiplex PCR reads. This table has roughly 610,000 distinct CDR3 sequences, about 16% appearing once. The sample's time point: newly diagnosed GD, antithyroid drugs for less than 3 months. Scientists built the TCR library using RNA that was extracted from PBMCs. The data also belong to a second study, concerning T cells in Graves' hyperthyroidism and ophthalmopathy.

Sequenced material: peripheral blood mononuclear cells (PBMCs), taken at new diagnosis, from a patient treated with antithyroid drugs. The receptors stem from a man younger than 35 with Graves disease.

The chain joins TRBV6-4 to TRBJ1-2, with TRBD1 identical over 7 bases. Germline CDR1 reads MRHNA; CDR2 reads SNTAGT. The CDR3 is 11 residues long. J gave up 14 bases and V 2 bases, and 5 bases lay outside the gene matches. The CDR3: CASSDGTAATF. The CDR3 region has the DNA TGTGCCAGCAGTGACGGGACAGCGGCTACCTTC.

CDR3 DNA: TGTGCCAGTAGCATCGGGCCCGGGGAGCTGTTTTTT. Encoded protein: CASSIGPGELFF. The chain joins TRBV19 to TRBJ2-2; D unclear. The CDR3 contains 12 residues. Germline V CDR1 and CDR2: LNHDA, SQIVND (reference sequence). V dropped 6 bases and J dropped 6 bases, with 8 bases sitting between them.

This clonotype has a count of ten or more. The chain carries TRBV7-9 and TRBJ2-7, with D perhaps TRBD2 (5 bases). The CDR3 consists of 14 residues. Trimming shortened V by 5 bases and J by 2 bases, and 13 bases separated the two germline ends. Per germline, CDR1 SEHNR and CDR2 FQNEAQ (reference sequence). CDR3 bases: TGTGCCAGCAGCCCCCGGGAAGTAACCTACGAGCAGTACTTC. It codes for CASSPREVTYEQYF.

This clonotype occurred many times. The V gene is TRBV6-2 or TRBV6-3, the J gene TRBJ2-3; 7 nucleotides agree with TRBD2. CDR3 length: 16 residues. The germline V gene has CDR1 MNHEY and CDR2 SVGEGT. J lost 0 bases, V lost 5 bases, and 8 bases had no gene match. The CDR3 loop reads CASSERLAASTDTQYF. CDR3 DNA sequence: TGTGCCAGCAGTGAAAGACTAGCAGCTAGCACAGATACGCAGTATTTT.

This clonotype was counted only a few times. The genes are TRBV24-1 and TRBJ1-4; the D gene is possibly TRBD1 (5 bases). Germline loops: CDR1 KGHDR, CDR2 SFDVKD. V was clipped by 3 bases and J by 8 bases, with 12 bases between them. The CDR3 is 14 amino acids. CDR3 bases: TGTGCCACCAGTGATGCAGGGAGTTTGGAAAAACTGTTTTTT. It yields the protein CATSDAGSLEKLFF.

The V gene is TRBV29-1, the J gene TRBJ2-7; D is unclear. Trimming cost V 7 bases and J 5 bases, with 18 bases left between them. The CDR3 contains 13 residues. Germline V gene lookup returns CDR1 SQVTM and CDR2 ANQGSEA. CDR3 nucleotide sequence: TGCAGCGCCACGCGCCGGAGATCGGACGAGCAGTACTTC. It translates to CSATRRRSDEQYF.

This clonotype has just a few counts. The V and J genes are TRBV18 and TRBJ2-1; 10 nucleotides line up with TRBD2. Trimming at V came to 3 bases and at J to 7 bases, leaving 6 bases not matched to a gene. CDR1 KGHSH and CDR2 LQKENI come from the germline V gene. CDR3 length equals 15 residues. The CDR3 here is CASSPGLARQNEQFF. The CDR3 DNA reads as TGTGCCAGCTCACCGGGACTAGCGAGACAGAATGAGCAGTTCTTC.

A few counts support this clonotype. The chain links TRBV19 to TRBJ1-5; D unclear. This CDR3 is built from 15 residues. Between the trimmed V and J ends, which lost 6 bases and 0 bases, there was a span of 12 bases. The germline V gene has CDR1 LNHDA and CDR2 SQIVND (reference sequence). The CDR3 is CASRTPAHSNQPQHF. The CDR3 DNA is TGTGCCAGTAGGACTCCCGCCCATAGCAATCAGCCCCAGCATTTT.

This clonotype was picked up many times. CDR3 region: CASSFSADSREQFF. In DNA form, the CDR3 reads TGTGCCAGCAGTTTCTCGGCCGACAGCCGGGAGCAGTTCTTC. V and J are TRBV12-3 or TRBV12-4 and TRBJ2-1, with D perhaps matching TRBD1 (5 bases). Trimming removed 3 bases at V and 10 bases at J, with 16 bases between. The CDR3 contains 14 residues.

This clonotype was found a few times. The genes are TRBV19 and TRBJ1-1; TRBD1 might be the D (5 bases). Trimming cost V 11 bases and J 2 bases, with 12 bases left between them. Germline V gene sequence: CDR1 LNHDA, CDR2 SQIVND (reference sequence). This CDR3 has 12 amino acids. CDR3 protein: CACRQGNTEAFF. In DNA, the CDR3 is TGTGCCTGTCGGCAGGGCAACACTGAAGCTTTCTTT.

This clonotype was counted a few times. V and J are TRBV7-9 and TRBJ1-1, with D uncertain. V lost 5 bases and J lost 2, with 15 bases in between. This CDR3 comprises 15 residues. The V gene's germline CDR1 is SEHNR and CDR2 FQNEAQ (reference sequence). CDR3 nucleotides: TGTGCCAGCAGCCGATCTGGGCCCCTCAACACTGAAGCTTTCTTT. Protein: CASSRSGPLNTEAFF.

This rearrangement joins TRBV15 to TRBJ1-1; 7 bases match TRBD1. The CDR3 consists of 16 residues. V gave up 1 base and J gave up 2 bases; unmatched junction bases: 7. Per germline, CDR1 LNHNV and CDR2 YYDKDF (reference sequence). DNA of the CDR3: TGTGCCACCAGCAGAGGGGGGGGACAGCCTAACACTGAAGCTTTCTTT. Its translation is CATSRGGGQPNTEAFF.

This clonotype was seen ten or more times. The V call is TRBV12-3 or TRBV12-4, the J call TRBJ2-1; 8 nucleotides agree with TRBD1. Trimming at V came to 6 bases and at J to 8 bases, leaving 9 bases not matched to a gene. This CDR3 contains 14 residues. In DNA, the CDR3 is TGTGCCAGCAGCCGGCGGACAGGGAGAGATGAGCAGTTCTTC. Translated, it gives CASSRRTGRDEQFF.

Worth noting for this clonotype: At one boundary the junction diverges from the germline segment, which might be a read error. The chain employs TRBV27 and TRBJ2-2, with unresolved D. Germline-derived CDR1 and CDR2 are MNHEY and SMNVEV (reference sequence). The CDR3 consists of 14 residues. CDR3 protein: CATSDLHDTGELFF. Here the CDR3 DNA reads TGTGCCACCAGTGATTTGCATGACACCGGGGAGCTGTTTTTT.

The genes are TRBV27 and TRBJ1-2; no clear D. Trimming shortened V by 2 bases and J by 0 bases, and 10 bases separated the two germline ends. In germline, CDR1 is MNHEY, CDR2 SMNVEV (reference sequence). The CDR3 is made up of 15 amino acids. CDR3 protein: CASSLRRETNYGYTF. The CDR3 DNA sequence: TGTGCCAGCAGTTTAAGGCGGGAGACTAACTATGGCTACACCTTC.

The gene calls are TRBV10-3 and TRBJ2-1, with 8 bases fitting TRBD2. With V trimmed by 0 bases and J by 6 bases, 4 bases remained unmatched. The germline CDR1 and CDR2 sequences are ENHRY and SYGVKD. The CDR3 has 15 amino acids. CDR3 protein: CAISESASGPNEQFF. The CDR3 DNA follows: TGTGCCATCAGTGAGTCGGCTAGCGGGCCCAATGAGCAGTTCTTC.

This clonotype was recorded a few times. V and J are TRBV7-9 and TRBJ1-6; a weak D match, TRBD1 (5 bases). The CDR3 is 20 amino acids. V lost 5 bases, J lost 5 bases, and 28 bases lay in between. Germline CDR1 reads SEHNR; CDR2 reads FQNEAQ (reference sequence). The CDR3 region is CASSRLASNRGAGDNSPLHF. The CDR3 region has the DNA TGTGCCAGCAGCCGATTGGCGAGCAACAGAGGGGCGGGTGATAATTCACCCCTCCACTTT.

This chain links TRBV11-2 with TRBJ2-3, with TRBD2 matching 14 bases. J gave up 6 bases and V 4 bases, and 9 bases lay outside the gene matches. The CDR3 totals 17 residues. Per germline, CDR1 SGHAT and CDR2 FQNNGV. The CDR3, as DNA: TGTGCCAGCAGCTCCCGACTAGCGGGAGGGCCAAGCGATACGCAGTATTTT. It codes for CASSSRLAGGPSDTQYF. The full variable domain, its missing parts supplied by reference TRBV11-2 and TRBJ2-3, is EAGVAQSPRYKIIEKRQSVAFWCNPISGHATLYWYQQILGQGPKLLIQFQNNGVVDDSQLPKDRFSAERLKGVDSTLKIQPAKLEDSAVYLCASSSRLAGGPSDTQYFGPGTRLTVL.

At least ten counts were recorded for this clonotype. The V gene is TRBV28, the J gene TRBJ2-7; TRBD2 agrees at 12 bases. The CDR3 runs to 15 residues. Germline values: CDR1 MDHEN, CDR2 SYDVKM. V dropped 5 bases and J dropped 3; count of bases not matched to a gene: 5. The CDR3 coding sequence is TGTGCCAGCAGTGGTCCGGGACTAGCGGGCTACGAGCAGTACTTC. This codes for CASSGPGLAGYEQYF.

This clonotype was observed at least ten times. This chain links TRBV28 with TRBJ2-7; 9 bases line up with TRBD1. CDR3 length: 16 amino acids. V lost 6 bases, J lost 5 bases, and 14 bases stayed unmatched. Germline loops: CDR1 MDHEN, CDR2 SYDVKM. CDR3 loop: CASSLRGQGSRDEQYF. CDR3 nucleotide sequence: TGTGCCAGCAGCCTCCGAGGACAGGGGTCCAGGGACGAGCAGTACTTC.

The rearrangement joins TRBV20-1 to TRBJ2-7; D remains unclear. Germline V gene sequence: CDR1 DFQATT, CDR2 SNEGSKA (reference sequence). CDR3 length: 13 amino acids. V lost 2 bases to trimming and J lost 2 bases, with 10 bases between them. CDR3 region: CSARSPLAYEQYF. CDR3 nucleotide sequence: TGCAGTGCTAGATCCCCCTTGGCCTACGAGCAGTACTTC.

This clonotype was seen a handful of times. V usage is TRBV30 and J usage is TRBJ1-5; 7 bases are a match to TRBD1. V dropped 0 bases and J dropped 2; count of bases not matched to a gene: 1. The CDR3 is made up of 14 amino acids. The germline V gene has CDR1 GTSNPN and CDR2 SVGIG (reference sequence). CDR3 nucleotides: TGTGCCTGGAGTGTAGGACAGGGCAATCAGCCCCAGCATTTT. As protein: CAWSVGQGNQPQHF.

J is TRBJ2-1 and V is TRBV7-3; 7 bases are a match to TRBD2. CDR1 and CDR2 (germline): SGHTA, FQGTGA. This CDR3 is 15 amino acids long. Unmatched junction bases numbered 10, after V lost 5 bases and J lost 6 bases. The CDR3 DNA is TGTGCCAGCAGCACCACTAGCGCTGACTTCAATGAGCAGTTCTTC. Translation gives CASSTTSADFNEQFF.

The CDR3 DNA reads TGTGCCAGCAGCAGGCCTGGGAGGATTGGCTACACCTTC. Encoded protein: CASSRPGRIGYTF. The V call is TRBV28, the J call TRBJ1-2; D is ambiguous. Germline V gives CDR1 MDHEN, CDR2 SYDVKM. The CDR3 length is 13 residues. Trimming stripped 6 bases from V and 7 bases from J, with 15 bases between.

The sample holds many counts of this clonotype. V and J are TRBV5-4 and TRBJ2-1, with a possible D match to TRBD2 (6 bases). In germline, CDR1 is SGHNT, CDR2 YYREEE (reference sequence). The CDR3 consists of 15 residues. The ends were cut back, 2 bases at V and 2 bases at J, with 11 bases in the middle. CDR3 loop: CASSLRGLTYNEQFF. In DNA, the CDR3 is TGTGCCAGCAGCTTACGGGGGTTGACCTACAATGAGCAGTTCTTC.

Only a few counts were recorded for this clonotype. The chain combines TRBV12-3 or TRBV12-4 with TRBJ1-5; 7 nucleotides align to TRBD1. The CDR3 sequence is 14 residues long. Unmatched junction bases numbered 10, after V lost 7 bases and J lost 7 bases. CDR3 DNA: TGTGCCAGCAACCAAGACAGGGTTACGCAGCCCCAGCATTTT. Translated, it gives CASNQDRVTQPQHF.

Many counts were recorded for this clonotype. The V and J genes are TRBV12-3 or TRBV12-4 and TRBJ2-1, with 7 bases fitting TRBD2. The CDR3 sequence is 16 residues long. V gave up 3 bases and J gave up 4 bases; unmatched junction bases: 9. CDR3: CASSFGPSGPYNEQFF. The CDR3, as DNA: TGTGCCAGCAGTTTCGGGCCTAGCGGACCATACAATGAGCAGTTCTTC.

V usage is TRBV2 and J usage is TRBJ1-3, with TRBD1 matching over 7 bases. This CDR3 has 15 residues. After removal of 5 bases from V and 2 bases from J, the junction contained 6 bases not matched to a gene. Germline CDR1 SNHLY, CDR2 FYNNEI. The CDR3 DNA reads TGTGCCAGCAGTATCGACAGGGTACCTGGAAACACCATATATTTT. Translation: CASSIDRVPGNTIYF.

Only a few counts were recorded for this clonotype. This chain links TRBV7-9 with TRBJ1-1; a possible D gene is TRBD1 (5 bases). V was trimmed by 3 bases and J by 4 bases, leaving 15 bases between them. The CDR3 spans 15 residues. Germline lookup yields CDR1 SEHNR and CDR2 FQNEAQ (reference sequence). The CDR3 loop is CASSLGQGKGTEAFF. The CDR3, as DNA: TGTGCCAGCAGCTTGGGCCAGGGAAAGGGCACTGAAGCTTTCTTT. The entire variable domain, with the rest obtained from reference TRBV7-9 and TRBJ1-1, is as follows: DTGVSQNPRHKITKRGQNVTFRCDPISEHNRLYWYRQTLGQGPEFLTYFQNEAQLEKSRLLSDRFSAERPKGSFSTLEIQRTEQGDSAMYLCASSLGQGKGTEAFFGQGTRLTVV.

This clonotype has more than one count but fewer than ten. The gene calls are TRBV28 and TRBJ2-5; 10 bases fit TRBD2. CDR1 and CDR2 from the germline V gene are MDHEN and SYDVKM. The CDR3 sequence is 16 residues long. Unmatched junction bases numbered 12, after V lost 7 bases and J lost 4 bases. CDR3 sequence: CASNNFSGRSGETQYF. CDR3 nucleotide sequence: TGTGCCAGCAACAATTTTAGCGGGAGGAGCGGAGAGACCCAGTACTTC.